Listed below are T cell receptor beta chains from one sample, sequenced in a study of blood T cell repertoires in COVID-19. Produced via immunoSEQ multiplex PCR; TCRdb's table is partial and in-frame only. The sample has 130,000 or so clones; roughly 89% are singletons. The sequenced sample was peripheral blood. Receptor source: a man aged 35-49 years with acute or convalescent COVID-19. CDR3s include the opening cysteine and the closing phenylalanine or tryptophan. The order of the fields is clone size, D gene, J gene, V gene, CDR3 protein, CDR3 DNA. The D gene is left open where the match is weak. Rows give clone size only sometimes, using once, few, many, or a class for an expanded clone.

. | TRBD1 | TRBJ2-6 | TRBV5-5 | CASSLVGQGAGANVLTF | TGTGCCAGCAGCTTGGTAGGGCAGGGGGCTGGGGCCAACGTCCTGACTTTC
few | TRBD1 | TRBJ1-1 | TRBV10-3 | CAILRGDRGRTEAFF | TGTGCCATCCTGAGGGGGGACAGGGGGCGAACTGAAGCTTTCTTT
. | TRBD1 | TRBJ1-6 | TRBV27 | CASTQGPLLPLHF | TGTGCCAGCACACAGGGGCCTTTGCTACCCCTCCACTTT
. | TRBD1 | TRBJ1-1 | TRBV18 | CASSLTGLNTEAFF | TGTGCCAGCTCACTGACAGGGTTAAACACTGAAGCTTTCTTT
. | . | TRBJ1-2 | TRBV25-1 | CASKPHGYTF | TGTGCCAGCAAGCCGCATGGCTACACCTTC
few | TRBD2 | TRBJ2-5 | TRBV19 | CASSRTTTSGGAETQYF | TGTGCCAGTAGCCGGACTACGACTAGCGGGGGGGCGGAGACCCAGTACTTC
. | . | TRBJ1-5 | TRBV6-2/TRBV6-3 | CASSRTASNQPQHF | TGTGCCAGCAGCCGGACAGCTAGCAATCAGCCCCAGCATTTT
. | TRBD1 | TRBJ1-2 | TRBV5-6 | CASSLGPGTGNYGYTF | TGTGCCAGCAGCCTAGGTCCCGGGACAGGGAACTATGGCTACACCTTC
. | . | TRBJ1-1 | TRBV19 | CASSIGVLAANTEAFF | TGTGCCAGTAGTATCGGGGTTTTAGCGGCGAACACTGAAGCTTTCTTT
. | . | TRBJ1-1 | TRBV9 | CASSVGSGAEAFF | TGTGCCAGCAGCGTAGGGTCAGGGGCGGAGGCTTTCTTT
few | . | TRBJ2-3 | TRBV5-4 | CASSFRTDTQYF | TGTGCCAGCAGCTTTCGTACAGATACGCAGTATTTT
. | . | TRBJ2-1 | TRBV20-1 | CSAQYNEQFF | TGCAGTGCCCAGTACAATGAGCAGTTCTTC
. | . | TRBJ2-7 | TRBV2 | CASSGRRSAYEQYF | TGTGCCAGCAGTGGACGGCGGTCCGCCTACGAGCAGTACTTC